The sequence of this TCR beta chain was determined in a study of human T cells and chemical hapten exposure. Overall study findings and caveats: After DPC sensitization, TCRs above 1 in 1000 frequency showed no change.

TCRdb itself ran the RACE reads through MiXCR, one entry per CDR3 protein. The data contain a few hundred thousand distinct CDR3 sequences, about 5.4% of them seen just once; the ten biggest clones take up less than 9%. The CDR3 totals 12 residues. Trimming removed 0 bases from V and 13 bases from J, with 12 bases in between. Many counts were recorded for this clonotype. Its antigen is undetermined. Time point here: pre-sensitization, week 0. The treatment here: therapeutic diphenylcyclopropenone sensitization with weekly scalp DPC. The total RNA was obtained from whole blood that was not fractionated.

The source is a woman aged 18-29 years with alopecia areata. Some clones in this sample may be carry-over from other donors' samples. Sample: whole blood, taken in connection with sensitization to the hapten diphenylcyclopropenone (DPC). The rearrangement uses TRBV12-3 or TRBV12-4 and TRBJ1-2; D remains unclear. The CDR3: CASSLARQAGTF. As DNA, the CDR3 is TGTGCCAGCAGTTTAGCAAGGCAGGCTGGCACCTTC.